The source of this T cell receptor beta chain is a study of OX40 agonist ivuxolimab in advanced cancers. As for the study in general: Ivuxolimab was delivered to patients intravenously every 2 weeks at doses spanning 0.01 to 10 mg/kg. Study results and limitations: Among the nonresponders, some also had low normalized T-cell clonal expansion. Still undetermined is the antigen specificity of the expanded peripheral T cells. At doses 0.1 to 3.0 mg/kg, CD4+ and CD8+ clones expanded.

The CDR3 loop spans 15 amino acids. Between the trimmed V and J ends, which lost 2 bases and 5 bases, there was a span of 15 bases. The V gene's germline CDR1 is SGHTA and CDR2 FQGTGA. Remarks on this clone: The antigen is unknown.

Clones were read by immunoSEQ multiplex PCR, and TCRdb kept only the in-frame ones, dropping some. The sample holds roughly 80,000 clones; around 87% are singletons and the top ten take roughly 0.3%. The TCR originated in an adult with an advanced solid tumor such as melanoma, head and neck, liver or kidney cancer. The material sequenced was CD4+ or CD8+ T cells sorted from blood, taken in a trial of the OX40 agonist ivuxolimab. The rearrangement joins TRBV7-3 to TRBJ2-5, with D possibly matching TRBD2 (6 bases). CDR3 sequence: CASSLSPGATETQYF. The CDR3 DNA sequence: TGTGCCAGCAGCTTATCCCCGGGAGCGACTGAGACCCAGTACTTC.